Listed here are 5 T cell receptor beta chains from one sample, sequenced in a study of blood T cell repertoires in COVID-19. Assay used: immunoSEQ multiplex PCR; TCRdb lists only in-frame clones, some missing. This table holds about 330,000 clones, over 70% found once. Sequenced input: PBMCs or T cells enriched from blood (not recorded which). The receptors were sampled from a man aged 30-40 years who had recovered from COVID-19.

The chain has TRBV7-6 and TRBJ1-1; D call uncertain. Between the trimmed V and J ends, which lost 1 base and 4 bases, there was a span of 4 bases. Germline assignment: CDR1 SGHVS and CDR2 FNYEAQ. CDR3 length: 12 residues. In nucleotides, the CDR3 is TGTGCCAGCAGCTTAGGTAGCACTGAAGCTTTCTTT. Protein product: CASSLGSTEAFF.

The chain joins TRBV5-1 to TRBJ1-6; 8 nucleotides agree with TRBD1. The ends lost 4 bases at V and 5 bases at J; junction bases unmatched: 5. The CDR3 is 15 residues long. Germline values: CDR1 SGHRS, CDR2 YFSETQ. Here the CDR3 DNA reads TGCGCCAGCAGCCTACCGGACAGGGATAATTCACCCCTCCACTTT. Its protein product is CASSLPDRDNSPLHF.

This rearrangement joins TRBV2 to TRBJ1-5, with D unclear. The ends were cut back, 1 base at V and 0 bases at J, with 13 bases in the middle. The CDR3 extends over 17 amino acids. Germline-derived CDR1 and CDR2 are SNHLY and FYNNEI. As DNA, the CDR3 is TGTGCCAGCAGTGAAGGGCAGGCCGGCCCTAGCAATCAGCCCCAGCATTTT. Translation: CASSEGQAGPSNQPQHF.

The chain joins TRBV11-2 to TRBJ1-2; D remains ambiguous. CDR1 is SGHAT, CDR2 FQNNGV, per germline. Deletions cut 5 bases from V and 10 bases from J, with 14 bases between. This CDR3 is built from 12 residues. The CDR3 nucleotides read TGTGCCAGCAGCCACGCAGGCCCTCCCTACACCTTC. Its translation: CASSHAGPPYTF. The whole variable domain, filled in from reference TRBV11-2 and TRBJ1-2, reads EAGVAQSPRYKIIEKRQSVAFWCNPISGHATLYWYQQILGQGPKLLIQFQNNGVVDDSQLPKDRFSAERLKGVDSTLKIQPAKLEDSAVYLCASSHAGPPYTFGSGTRLTVV.

This sequence joins TRBV2 and TRBJ1-5; the D is unclear. This CDR3 comprises 14 residues. Germline CDR1 is SNHLY and CDR2 is FYNNEI. With 5 bases removed from V and 2 bases from J, the gap between germline ends came to 10 bases. In DNA form, the CDR3 reads TGTGCCAGCAGTCCCGGGTATGGCAATCAGCCCCAGCATTTT. Amino acids: CASSPGYGNQPQHF.